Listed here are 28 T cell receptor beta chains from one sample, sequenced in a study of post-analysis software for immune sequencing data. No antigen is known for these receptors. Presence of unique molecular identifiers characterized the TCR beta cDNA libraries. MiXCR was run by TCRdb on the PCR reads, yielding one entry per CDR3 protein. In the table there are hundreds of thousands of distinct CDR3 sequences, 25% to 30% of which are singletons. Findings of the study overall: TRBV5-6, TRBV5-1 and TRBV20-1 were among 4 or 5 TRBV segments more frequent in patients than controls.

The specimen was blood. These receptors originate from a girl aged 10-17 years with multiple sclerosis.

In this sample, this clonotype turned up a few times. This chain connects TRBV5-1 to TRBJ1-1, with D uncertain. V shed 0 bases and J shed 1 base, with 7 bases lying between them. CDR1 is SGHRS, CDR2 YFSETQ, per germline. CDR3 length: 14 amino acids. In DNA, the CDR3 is TGCGCCAGCAGCTTGGCCACGGCGAACACTGAAGCTTTCTTT. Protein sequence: CASSLATANTEAFF.

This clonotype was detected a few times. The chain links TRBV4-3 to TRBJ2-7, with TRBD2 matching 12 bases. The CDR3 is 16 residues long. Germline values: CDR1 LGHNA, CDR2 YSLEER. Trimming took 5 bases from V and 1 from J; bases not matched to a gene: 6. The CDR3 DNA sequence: TGCGCCAGCAGCTACACCGGGACTAGCGGGTCCTACGAGCAGTACTTC. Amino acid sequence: CASSYTGTSGSYEQYF.

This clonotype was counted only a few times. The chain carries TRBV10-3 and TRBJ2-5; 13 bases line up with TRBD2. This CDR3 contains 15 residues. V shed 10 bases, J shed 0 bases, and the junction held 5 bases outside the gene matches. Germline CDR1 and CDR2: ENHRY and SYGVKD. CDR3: CATGTSGTNQETQYF. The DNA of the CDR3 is TGTGCCACCGGGACTAGCGGGACGAACCAAGAGACCCAGTACTTC.

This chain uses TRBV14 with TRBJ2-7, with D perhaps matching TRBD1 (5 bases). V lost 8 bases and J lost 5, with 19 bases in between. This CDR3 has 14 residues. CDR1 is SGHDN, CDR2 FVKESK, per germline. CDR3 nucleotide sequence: TGTGCCAGCGAAGGGCAGGGCGGCCGGGACGAGCAGTACTTC. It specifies CASEGQGGRDEQYF.

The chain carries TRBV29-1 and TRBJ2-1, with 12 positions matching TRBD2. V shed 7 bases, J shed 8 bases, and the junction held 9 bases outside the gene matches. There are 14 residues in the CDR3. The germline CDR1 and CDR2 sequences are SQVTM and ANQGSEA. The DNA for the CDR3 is TGCAGCGCCGGAGGGCTAGCGGGAGGGTATGAGCAGTTCTTC. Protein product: CSAGGLAGGYEQFF.

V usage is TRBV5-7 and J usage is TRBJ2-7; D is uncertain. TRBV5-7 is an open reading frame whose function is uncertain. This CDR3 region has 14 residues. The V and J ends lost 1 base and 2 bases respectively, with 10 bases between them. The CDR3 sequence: CASSLKGRTYEQYF. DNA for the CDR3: TGTGCCAGCAGCTTGAAGGGTAGAACCTACGAGCAGTACTTC.

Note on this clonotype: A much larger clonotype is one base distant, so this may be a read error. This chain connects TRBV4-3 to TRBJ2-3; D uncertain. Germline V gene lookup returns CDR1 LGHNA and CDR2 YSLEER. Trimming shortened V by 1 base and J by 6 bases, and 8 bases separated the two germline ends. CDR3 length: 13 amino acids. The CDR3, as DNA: TGCGCCAGCAGCCAAGCGTCCGGTGATACGCAGTATTTT. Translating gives CASSQASGDTQYF.

For the CDR3, the DNA is TGTGCCAGCAGTTTTACAGGGGTAAATCAGCCCCAGCATTTT. Protein product: CASSFTGVNQPQHF. This sequence joins TRBV28 and TRBJ1-5; 7 nucleotides align to TRBD1. The CDR3 sequence is 14 residues long. V dropped 3 bases and J dropped 4; count of bases not matched to a gene: 3. Germline-derived CDR1 and CDR2 are MDHEN and SYDVKM. Looking up the rest from reference TRBV28 and TRBJ1-5 gives the full variable domain: DVKVTQSSRYLVKRTGEKVFLECVQDMDHENMFWYRQDPGLGLRLIYFSYDVKMKEKGDIPEGYSVSREKKERFSLILESASTNQTSMYLCASSFTGVNQPQHFGDGTRLSIL.

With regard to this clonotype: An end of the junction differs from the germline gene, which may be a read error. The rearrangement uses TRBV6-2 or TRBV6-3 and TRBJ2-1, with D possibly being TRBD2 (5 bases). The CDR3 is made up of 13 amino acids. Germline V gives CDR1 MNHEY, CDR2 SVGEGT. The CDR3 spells CAGSPGLLNEQFF. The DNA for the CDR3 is TGTGCCGGCAGCCCCGGACTGCTCAATGAGCAGTTCTTC.

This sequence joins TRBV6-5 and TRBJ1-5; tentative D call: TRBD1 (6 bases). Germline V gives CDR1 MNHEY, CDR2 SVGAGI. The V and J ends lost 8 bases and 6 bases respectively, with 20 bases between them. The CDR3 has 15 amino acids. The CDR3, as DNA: TGTGCCAGCGGATCGACCGAGGGGGGAAGTCAGCCCCAGCATTTT. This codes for CASGSTEGGSQPQHF.

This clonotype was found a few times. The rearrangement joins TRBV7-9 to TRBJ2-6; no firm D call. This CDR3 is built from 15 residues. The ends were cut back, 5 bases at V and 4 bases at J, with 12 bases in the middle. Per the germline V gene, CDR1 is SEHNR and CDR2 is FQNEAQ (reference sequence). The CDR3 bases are TGTGCCAGCAGCCCCCCGGGCTGGGGGGCCAACGTCCTGACTTTC. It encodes CASSPPGWGANVLTF. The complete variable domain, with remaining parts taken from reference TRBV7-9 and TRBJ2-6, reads DTGVSQNPRHKITKRGQNVTFRCDPISEHNRLYWYRQTLGQGPEFLTYFQNEAQLEKSRLLSDRFSAERPKGSFSTLEIQRTEQGDSAMYLCASSPPGWGANVLTFGAGSRLTVL.

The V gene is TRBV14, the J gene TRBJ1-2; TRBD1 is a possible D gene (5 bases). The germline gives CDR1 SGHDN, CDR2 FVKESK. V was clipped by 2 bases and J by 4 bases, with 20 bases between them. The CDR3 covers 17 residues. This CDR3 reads CASSQMRGSRSSYGYTF. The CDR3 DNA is TGTGCCAGCAGCCAAATGAGGGGTTCGCGGAGTAGCTATGGCTACACCTTC.

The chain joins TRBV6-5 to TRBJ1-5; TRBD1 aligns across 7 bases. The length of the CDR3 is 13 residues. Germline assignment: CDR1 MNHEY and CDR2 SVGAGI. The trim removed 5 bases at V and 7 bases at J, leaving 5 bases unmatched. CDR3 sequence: CASSIRTGQPQHF. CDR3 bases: TGTGCCAGCAGTATAAGGACAGGACAGCCCCAGCATTTT.

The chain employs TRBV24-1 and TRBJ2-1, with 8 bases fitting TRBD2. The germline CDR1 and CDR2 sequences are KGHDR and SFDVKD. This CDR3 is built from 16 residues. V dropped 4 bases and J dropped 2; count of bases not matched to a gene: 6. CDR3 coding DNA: TGTGCCACCAGTGACTCAGCGGGAGAGGCCTACAATGAGCAGTTCTTC. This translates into CATSDSAGEAYNEQFF.

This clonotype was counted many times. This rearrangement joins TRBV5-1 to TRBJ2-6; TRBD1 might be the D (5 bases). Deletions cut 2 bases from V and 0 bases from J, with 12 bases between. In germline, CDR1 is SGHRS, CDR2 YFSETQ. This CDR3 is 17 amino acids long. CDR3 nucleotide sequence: TGCGCCAGCAGCTTACAGGCCCAGAGCTCTGGGGCCAACGTCCTGACTTTC. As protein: CASSLQAQSSGANVLTF.

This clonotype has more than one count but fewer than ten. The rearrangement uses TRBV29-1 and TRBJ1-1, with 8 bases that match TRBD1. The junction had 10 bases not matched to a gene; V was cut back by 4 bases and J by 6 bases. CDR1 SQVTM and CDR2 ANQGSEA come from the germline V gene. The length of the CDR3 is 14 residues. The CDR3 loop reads CSVVGWGQASEAFF. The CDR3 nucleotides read TGCAGCGTTGTGGGGTGGGGACAGGCTTCTGAAGCTTTCTTT.

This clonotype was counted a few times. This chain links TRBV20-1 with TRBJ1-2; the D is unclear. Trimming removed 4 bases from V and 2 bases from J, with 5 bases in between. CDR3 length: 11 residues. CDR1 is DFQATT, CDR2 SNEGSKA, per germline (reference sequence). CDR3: CSAIDNYGYTF. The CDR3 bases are TGCAGTGCTATAGACAACTATGGCTACACCTTC.

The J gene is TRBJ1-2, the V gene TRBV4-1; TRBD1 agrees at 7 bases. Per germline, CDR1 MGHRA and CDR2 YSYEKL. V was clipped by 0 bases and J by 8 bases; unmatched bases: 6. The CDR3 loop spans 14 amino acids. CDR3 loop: CASSQDDRASGYTF. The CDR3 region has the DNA TGCGCCAGCAGCCAAGATGACAGGGCGTCCGGCTACACCTTC.

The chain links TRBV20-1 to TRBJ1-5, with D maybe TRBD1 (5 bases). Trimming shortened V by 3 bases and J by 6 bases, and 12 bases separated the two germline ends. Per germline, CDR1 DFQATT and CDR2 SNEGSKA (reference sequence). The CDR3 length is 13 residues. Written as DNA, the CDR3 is TGCAGTGCTAGTCAGGGATCGGTTCAGCCCCAGCATTTT. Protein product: CSASQGSVQPQHF.

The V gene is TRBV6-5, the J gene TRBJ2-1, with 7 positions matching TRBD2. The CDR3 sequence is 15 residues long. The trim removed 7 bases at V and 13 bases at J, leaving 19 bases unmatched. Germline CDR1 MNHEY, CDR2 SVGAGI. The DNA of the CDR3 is TGTGCCAGCACCGAAAGCGGGGAAATTCCAATGAACCAGTTCTTC. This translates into CASTESGEIPMNQFF.

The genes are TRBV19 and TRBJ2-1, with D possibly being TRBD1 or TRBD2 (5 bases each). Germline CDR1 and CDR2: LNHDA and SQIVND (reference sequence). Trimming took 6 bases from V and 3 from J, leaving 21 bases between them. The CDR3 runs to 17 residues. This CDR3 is CASSLTLGRPSYNEQFF. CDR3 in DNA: TGTGCCAGTAGCCTCACCCTGGGACGGCCCAGCTACAATGAGCAGTTCTTC.

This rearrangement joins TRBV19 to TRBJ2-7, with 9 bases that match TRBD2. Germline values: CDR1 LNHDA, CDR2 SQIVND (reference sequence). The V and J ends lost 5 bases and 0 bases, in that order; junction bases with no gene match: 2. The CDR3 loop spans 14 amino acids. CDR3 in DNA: TGTGCCAGTAGTGGAGCGGGAGGCTCCTACGAGCAGTACTTC. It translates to CASSGAGGSYEQYF.

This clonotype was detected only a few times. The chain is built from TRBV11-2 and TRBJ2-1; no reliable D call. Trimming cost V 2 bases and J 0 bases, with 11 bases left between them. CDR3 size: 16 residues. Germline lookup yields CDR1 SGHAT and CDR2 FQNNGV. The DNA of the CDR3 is TGTGCCAGCAGCTTAACCGGGTTAAGCTCCTACAATGAGCAGTTCTTC. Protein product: CASSLTGLSSYNEQFF.

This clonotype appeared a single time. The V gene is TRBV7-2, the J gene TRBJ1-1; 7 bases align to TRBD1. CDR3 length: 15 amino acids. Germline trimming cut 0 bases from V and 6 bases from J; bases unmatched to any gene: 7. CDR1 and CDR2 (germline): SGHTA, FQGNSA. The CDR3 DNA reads TGTGCCAGCAGCTTAGCGACAGGGTTGGCGGCTGAAGCTTTCTTT. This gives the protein CASSLATGLAAEAFF.

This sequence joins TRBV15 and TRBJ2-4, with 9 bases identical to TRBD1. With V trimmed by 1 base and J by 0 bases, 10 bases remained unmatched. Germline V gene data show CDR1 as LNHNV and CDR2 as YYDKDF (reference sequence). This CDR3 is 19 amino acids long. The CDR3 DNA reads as TGTGCCACCAGCAGAGTAATAGGGACAGGGACCATAGCCAAAAACATTCAGTACTTC. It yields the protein CATSRVIGTGTIAKNIQYF.

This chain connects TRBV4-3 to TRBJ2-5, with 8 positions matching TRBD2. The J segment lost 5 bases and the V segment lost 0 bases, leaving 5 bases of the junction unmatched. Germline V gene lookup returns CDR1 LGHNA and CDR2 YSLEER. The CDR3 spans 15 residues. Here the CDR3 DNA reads TGCGCCAGCAGCCAAGATCGGGGGGGGCTTGAGACCCAGTACTTC. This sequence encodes CASSQDRGGLETQYF.

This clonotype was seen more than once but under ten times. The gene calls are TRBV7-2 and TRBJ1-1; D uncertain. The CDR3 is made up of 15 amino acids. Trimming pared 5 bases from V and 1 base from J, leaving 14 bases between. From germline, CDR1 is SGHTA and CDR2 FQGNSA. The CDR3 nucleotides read TGTGCCAGCAGCCTAGGGAACCAAAGGAACACTGAAGCTTTCTTT. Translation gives CASSLGNQRNTEAFF. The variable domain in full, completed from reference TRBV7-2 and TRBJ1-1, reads GAGVSQSPSNKVTEKGKDVELRCDPISGHTALYWYRQSLGQGLEFLIYFQGNSAPDKSGLPSDRFSAERTGGSVSTLTIQRTQQEDSAVYLCASSLGNQRNTEAFFGQGTRLTVV.

CDR3 sequence (DNA): TGTGCCAGCTCACCCGATTCTGGCCAGGGAAGGGATACGCAGTATTTT. This gives the protein CASSPDSGQGRDTQYF. The rearrangement links TRBV18 to TRBJ2-3; maybe TRBD1 (5 bases). Trimming removed 3 bases at V and 6 bases at J, with 19 bases between. The CDR3 runs 16 residues. Per the germline V gene, CDR1 is KGHSH and CDR2 is LQKENI.